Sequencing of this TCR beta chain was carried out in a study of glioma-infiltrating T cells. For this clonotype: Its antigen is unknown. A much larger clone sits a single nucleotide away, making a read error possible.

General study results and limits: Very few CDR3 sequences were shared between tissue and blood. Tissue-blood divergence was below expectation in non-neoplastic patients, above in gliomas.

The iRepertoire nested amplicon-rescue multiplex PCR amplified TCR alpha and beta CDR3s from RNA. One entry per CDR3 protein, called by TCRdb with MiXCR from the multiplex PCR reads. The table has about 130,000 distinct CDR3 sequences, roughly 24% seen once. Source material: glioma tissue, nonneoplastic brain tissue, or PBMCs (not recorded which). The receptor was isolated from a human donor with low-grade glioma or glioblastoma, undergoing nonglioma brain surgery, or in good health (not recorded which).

CDR3: CANSIARGSNQPQHF. CDR3 in DNA: TGTGCCAATAGTATTGCCCGGGGGTCCAATCAGCCCCAGCATTTT. The chain joins TRBV19 to TRBJ1-5; D is possibly TRBD1 (5 bases). The CDR3 extends over 15 amino acids. Looked up from germline, CDR1 is LNHDA and CDR2 is SQIVND (reference sequence). The whole variable domain, remainder taken from reference TRBV19 and TRBJ1-5, is DGGITQSPKYLFRKEGQNVTLSCEQNLNHDAMYWYRQDPGQGLRLIYYSQIVNDFQKGDIAEGYSVSREKKESFPLTVTSAQKNPTAFYLCANSIARGSNQPQHFGDGTRLSIL.